The 26 T cell receptor beta chains in this list originate from one sample, sequenced in a study of T cell responses to AZD1222 COVID-19 vaccine. TCRdb keeps only in-frame clones here, not all; method: immunoSEQ multiplex PCR. The data contain about 200,000 clones, about 93% of them singletons. Sequenced material: peripheral blood, taken 28 days after the second AZD1222 dose. These receptors were collected from an adult who received the AZD1222 COVID-19 vaccine.

A remark on this clone: One junction end disagrees with the germline gene, perhaps due to a read error. The V and J genes are TRBV6-5 and TRBJ1-2, with D possibly TRBD1 on 5 matching bases. The CDR3 consists of 14 residues. Germline lookup yields CDR1 MNHEY and CDR2 SVGAGI. CDR3 in DNA: TGTGCCAGCAGTCGGGGCGATTCAAACTCTGGCTACACCTTC. This codes for CASSRGDSNSGYTF.

This chain joins TRBV4-1 and TRBJ2-5; D is undetermined. The V gene's germline CDR1 is MGHRA and CDR2 YSYEKL. The CDR3 runs to 13 residues. Deletions cut 1 base from V and 2 bases from J, with 5 bases between. The CDR3 DNA follows: TGCGCCAGCAGCCAAGGGAATCAAGAGACCCAGTACTTC. Protein product: CASSQGNQETQYF.

DNA for the CDR3: TGTGCCAGCAATCGAGGTAACACTGAAGCTTTCTTT. Its protein product is CASNRGNTEAFF. The chain joins TRBV12-3 or TRBV12-4 to TRBJ1-1; no clear D gene. The V end lost 7 bases, the J end lost 2 bases, and 8 bases lay between the germline ends. This CDR3 is built from 12 residues.

In nucleotides, the CDR3 is TGTGCCAGTAGTATCTTAGGGTTGATCTCGGTGAGCGGTGGCTACACCTTC. It translates to CASSILGLISVSGGYTF. The J gene is TRBJ1-2, the V gene TRBV19, with D unresolved. The CDR3 is 17 amino acids. Germline CDR1 and CDR2: LNHDA and SQIVND (reference sequence). V gave up 3 bases and J gave up 7 bases, with 24 bases separating them. The full variable domain, completed using reference TRBV19 and TRBJ1-2, is DGGITQSPKYLFRKEGQNVTLSCEQNLNHDAMYWYRQDPGQGLRLIYYSQIVNDFQKGDIAEGYSVSREKKESFPLTVTSAQKNPTAFYLCASSILGLISVSGGYTFGSGTRLTVV.

The chain carries TRBV6-6 and TRBJ2-3; either TRBD1 or TRBD2 may fit D (6 bases each). CDR1 and CDR2 (germline): MNHNY, SVGAGI (reference sequence). Trimming stripped 0 bases from V and 6 bases from J, with 10 bases between. The CDR3 loop spans 14 amino acids. CDR3 nucleotides: TGTGCCAGCAGTTACTCGAGAGGGGGGGATACGCAGTATTTT. Translating it yields CASSYSRGGDTQYF.

This rearrangement joins TRBV4-2 to TRBJ1-1; maybe TRBD1 (5 bases). Germline CDR1 reads LGHNA; CDR2 reads YNFKEQ. Deletions cut 3 bases from V and 2 bases from J, with 16 bases between. The CDR3 is made up of 16 amino acids. CDR3 coding DNA: TGTGCCAGCAGCCAGAACCTGGGGGACTTTAACACTGAAGCTTTCTTT. It yields the protein CASSQNLGDFNTEAFF.

This chain uses TRBV3-1 (or the pseudogene TRBV3-2) with TRBJ2-2; 14 bases are a match to TRBD2. Looked up from germline, CDR1 is LGHDT and CDR2 is YNNKEL (reference sequence). This CDR3 has 15 amino acids. The trim removed 5 bases at V and 6 bases at J, leaving 2 bases unmatched. The CDR3: CASSSTSGGAGELFF. The DNA of the CDR3 is TGTGCCAGCAGCTCGACTAGCGGGGGGGCCGGGGAGCTGTTTTTT.

This chain joins TRBV5-6 and TRBJ1-1; TRBD1 aligns across 12 bases. V was clipped by 4 bases and J by 1 base; unmatched bases: 8. Germline CDR1 and CDR2: SGHDT and YYEEEE. The CDR3 has 17 residues. CDR3 in DNA: TGTGCCAGCAGCCCACCCTTGGGACAGGGGGCGAACACTGAAGCTTTCTTT. It encodes CASSPPLGQGANTEAFF.

This chain uses TRBV19 with TRBJ2-7, with D maybe TRBD1 (6 bases). The CDR3 is 12 residues long. V shed 3 bases and J shed 8 bases, with 11 bases lying between them. CDR1 and CDR2 (germline): LNHDA, SQIVND (reference sequence). The CDR3, as DNA: TGTGCCAGTAGTATCGCACAGGGAAAGCAGTACTTC. It specifies CASSIAQGKQYF. Using reference TRBV19 and TRBJ2-7 for the parts outside the CDR3, the full variable domain is DGGITQSPKYLFRKEGQNVTLSCEQNLNHDAMYWYRQDPGQGLRLIYYSQIVNDFQKGDIAEGYSVSREKKESFPLTVTSAQKNPTAFYLCASSIAQGKQYFGPGTRLTVT.

The rearrangement joins TRBV19 to TRBJ1-1; D remains unclear. Germline CDR1 LNHDA, CDR2 SQIVND (reference sequence). The CDR3 is made up of 15 amino acids. V was shortened by 8 bases and J by 1 base, with 17 bases between the two germline ends. CDR3 residues: CASWGIDAGNTEAFF. The DNA of the CDR3 is TGTGCCAGTTGGGGAATTGACGCCGGGAACACTGAAGCTTTCTTT.

The genes are TRBV6-5 and TRBJ2-7, with D perhaps assigned TRBD1 or TRBD2 (5 bases each). The germline CDR1 and CDR2 sequences are MNHEY and SVGAGI. V lost 8 bases and J lost 1, with 15 bases in between. CDR3 length: 14 amino acids. CDR3 DNA: TGTGCCAGCTACCCCGGGACCCTTTCCTACGAGCAGTACTTC. Translated: CASYPGTLSYEQYF.

The chain is built from TRBV7-9 and TRBJ1-1, with D possibly being TRBD1 (5 bases). The CDR3 spans 15 residues. Deletions cut 3 bases from V and 3 bases from J, with 14 bases between. The germline V gene encodes CDR1 SEHNR and CDR2 FQNEAQ (reference sequence). CDR3 sequence reads: CASSFSRGGYTEAFF. In DNA form, the CDR3 reads TGTGCCAGCAGCTTTTCGAGGGGTGGGTACACTGAAGCTTTCTTT. Full variable domain (remainder filled in from reference TRBV7-9 and TRBJ1-1): DTGVSQNPRHKITKRGQNVTFRCDPISEHNRLYWYRQTLGQGPEFLTYFQNEAQLEKSRLLSDRFSAERPKGSFSTLEIQRTEQGDSAMYLCASSFSRGGYTEAFFGQGTRLTVV.

The chain joins TRBV5-1 to TRBJ2-1; TRBD2 aligns across 8 bases. The V and J ends lost 3 bases and 6 bases, in that order; junction bases with no gene match: 8. Germline assignment: CDR1 SGHRS and CDR2 YFSETQ. The CDR3 runs 15 residues. CDR3 in amino acids: CASSSGLERGNEQFF. The DNA of the CDR3 is TGCGCCAGCAGCTCGGGACTAGAAAGGGGCAATGAGCAGTTCTTC.

CDR3 residues: CASSLLAGLSWNTEAFF. CDR3 coding DNA: TGCGCCAGCAGCTTGTTAGCGGGTCTAAGTTGGAACACTGAAGCTTTCTTT. The genes are TRBV5-1 and TRBJ1-1; D uncertain. The CDR3 loop spans 17 amino acids. CDR1 and CDR2 (germline): SGHRS, YFSETQ. The germline V and J ends were trimmed by 1 base and 1 base, with 17 bases remaining between them.

The gene calls are TRBV6-2 or TRBV6-3 and TRBJ1-6, with unresolved D. The CDR3 loop spans 12 amino acids. V shed 4 bases and J shed 8 bases, with 6 bases lying between them. The germline V gene encodes CDR1 MNHEY and CDR2 SVGEGT. The DNA for the CDR3 is TGTGCCAGCAGTTGGGCGGATTCACCCCTCCACTTT. Residues: CASSWADSPLHF.

CDR3 in DNA: TGTGCCAGCAGTGAATTGGACACTGAAGCTTTCTTT. Translating it yields CASSELDTEAFF. The chain recombines TRBV2 with TRBJ1-1, with no clear D. The CDR3 length is 12 residues. Trimming left V 2 bases short and J 3 bases short, with 4 bases between. Germline CDR1 is SNHLY and CDR2 is FYNNEI.

V gene TRBV15 combines with J gene TRBJ2-2; TRBD1 matches 11 bases. The V segment lost 6 bases and the J segment 3 bases; nucleotides outside the gene matches: 3. This CDR3 is built from 15 residues. Per the germline V gene, CDR1 is LNHNV and CDR2 is YYDKDF (reference sequence). The CDR3 DNA reads as TGTGCCACCAGAGGGACAGGGGGGTACACCGGGGAGCTGTTTTTT. Translated: CATRGTGGYTGELFF.

The chain recombines TRBV2 with TRBJ1-3; TRBD1 agrees at 7 bases. This CDR3 is built from 13 residues. V was pared by 7 bases and J by 5 bases, with 5 bases of the junction left unmatched. The germline V gene encodes CDR1 SNHLY and CDR2 FYNNEI. The CDR3 bases are TGTGCCAGCACCCGGGACAGACGAAACACCATATATTTT. It translates to CASTRDRRNTIYF.

The chain couples TRBV5-1 to TRBJ2-2; 15 bases map to TRBD2. The CDR3 covers 18 residues. Germline V lookup: CDR1 SGHRS, CDR2 YFSETQ. V shed 3 bases, J shed 4 bases, and the junction held 7 bases outside the gene matches. The CDR3 DNA is TGCGCCAGCAGCTCGGGACTAGCGGGGGGTTCTGTCACCGGGGAGCTGTTTTTT. Amino acids: CASSSGLAGGSVTGELFF.

The chain employs TRBV4-2 and TRBJ1-4; TRBD1 matches 8 bases. The germline V gene has CDR1 LGHNA and CDR2 YNFKEQ. The CDR3 contains 13 residues. The V gene end was trimmed by 8 bases and the J gene end by 4 bases; junction bases not matched to a gene: 3. The CDR3, as DNA: TGTGCCAGCCGGGGACAGGTTAATGAAAAACTGTTTTTT. Translation gives CASRGQVNEKLFF.

V gene TRBV2 combines with J gene TRBJ1-2; 8 bases map to TRBD1. There are 15 residues in the CDR3. Germline values: CDR1 SNHLY, CDR2 FYNNEI. The V and J ends lost 5 bases and 4 bases, in that order; junction bases with no gene match: 9. The CDR3 reads CASSLKQGGFYGYTF. Here the CDR3 DNA reads TGTGCCAGCAGTCTGAAACAGGGGGGATTCTATGGCTACACCTTC.

The CDR3 reads CASSPGGSYEQYF. The CDR3 nucleotides read TGTGCCAGCAGCCCGGGAGGGTCCTACGAGCAGTACTTC. The chain joins TRBV6-5 to TRBJ2-7, with TRBD2 matching 8 bases. Unmatched junction bases numbered 2, after V lost 6 bases and J lost 1 base. Germline V lookup: CDR1 MNHEY, CDR2 SVGAGI. This CDR3 contains 13 residues.

This chain uses TRBV27 with TRBJ1-5; D might be TRBD1 (5 bases). The CDR3 spans 14 residues. V lost 4 bases and J lost 5, with 12 bases in between. Looked up from germline, CDR1 is MNHEY and CDR2 is SMNVEV (reference sequence). Here the CDR3 DNA reads TGTGCCAGCAGTTGGCAGGGCGGGTATCAGCCCCAGCATTTT. The encoded protein is CASSWQGGYQPQHF.

The chain has TRBV6-2 or TRBV6-3 and TRBJ1-3; D is uncertain. This CDR3 has 13 amino acids. V lost 2 bases and J 8 bases, leaving 10 bases between the germline ends. Germline CDR1 reads MNHEY; CDR2 reads SVGEGT. Here the CDR3 reads CASSYPWSDTIYF. The CDR3 bases are TGTGCCAGCAGTTACCCGTGGAGCGACACCATATATTTT.

V is TRBV6-1 and J is TRBJ1-5, with 8 bases lining up with TRBD1. V was clipped by 6 bases and J by 5 bases; unmatched bases: 9. Germline V lookup: CDR1 MNHNS, CDR2 SASEGT. The CDR3 covers 15 residues. CDR3 nucleotide sequence: TGTGCCAGCAGCCTGGACAGGGTGGCGTATCAGCCCCAGCATTTT. Protein sequence: CASSLDRVAYQPQHF.

V and J are TRBV12-3 or TRBV12-4 and TRBJ1-1; 9 bases line up with TRBD1. V was clipped by 6 bases and J by 8 bases; unmatched bases: 7. The CDR3 loop spans 13 amino acids. The CDR3 spells CASRLQGAGEAFF. The CDR3 DNA is TGTGCCAGCAGACTACAGGGGGCTGGAGAAGCTTTCTTT.